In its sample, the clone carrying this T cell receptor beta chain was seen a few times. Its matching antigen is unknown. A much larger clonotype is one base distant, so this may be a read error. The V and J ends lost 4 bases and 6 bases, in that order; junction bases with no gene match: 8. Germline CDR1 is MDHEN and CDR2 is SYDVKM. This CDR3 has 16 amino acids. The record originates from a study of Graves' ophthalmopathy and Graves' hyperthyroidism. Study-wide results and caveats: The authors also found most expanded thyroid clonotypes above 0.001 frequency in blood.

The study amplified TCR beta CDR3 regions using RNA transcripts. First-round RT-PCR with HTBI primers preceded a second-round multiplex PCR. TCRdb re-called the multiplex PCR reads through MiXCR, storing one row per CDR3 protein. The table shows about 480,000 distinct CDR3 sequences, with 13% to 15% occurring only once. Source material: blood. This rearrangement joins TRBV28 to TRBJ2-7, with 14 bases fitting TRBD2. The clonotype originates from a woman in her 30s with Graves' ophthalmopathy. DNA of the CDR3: TGTGCCAGCAGTTGGACTAGCGGGGGGCCCCGTTCCGAGCAGTACTTC. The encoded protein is CASSWTSGGPRSEQYF. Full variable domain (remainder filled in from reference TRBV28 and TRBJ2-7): DVKVTQSSRYLVKRTGEKVFLECVQDMDHENMFWYRQDPGLGLRLIYFSYDVKMKEKGDIPEGYSVSREKKERFSLILESASTNQTSMYLCASSWTSGGPRSEQYFGPGTRLTVT.